Below, one T cell receptor beta chain is given with its context. Antigen specificity is unknown. Naive CD8 cells lacked CD45RO, underwent positive selection for CCR7 and left out terminally differentiated effector memory CD45RA+ cells. Recent acute infections and vaccinations were absent in the healthy HIV-negative adult donors. The sample belongs to a study of shared clonotypes between healthy human individuals. The genomic DNA of each subset was split evenly across several immunoSEQ plates. Original processing notes: ImmunoSEQ output held junction-only sequences without quality scores, so filtering differed. Data came from immunoSEQ multiplex PCR; TCRdb stores just in-frame clones and leaves some out. The DNA gave D and trimming, while V, J and clone size come from that table. The sample contains roughly 2.1 million clones, more than 85% of which appear only once. Study-wide results and limits: Between a few donors, naive CD4 clonotypes were shared at a level of about 5%.

With 6 bases removed from V and 3 bases from J, the gap between germline ends came to 13 bases. Germline V gene data show CDR1 as SGHDT and CDR2 as YYEEEE. The CDR3 is 14 amino acids. The chain combines TRBV5-6 with TRBJ2-1; tentatively, D is TRBD2 (6 bases). The receptor was derived from a man in his late teens or twenties in good health. Some clones in this sample may be carry-over from other donors' samples. Sequenced: naive CD8+ T cells from PBMCs. CDR3 sequence: CASTLAEFYNEQFF. Written as DNA, the CDR3 is TGTGCCAGCACTTTAGCGGAGTTCTACAATGAGCAGTTCTTC.